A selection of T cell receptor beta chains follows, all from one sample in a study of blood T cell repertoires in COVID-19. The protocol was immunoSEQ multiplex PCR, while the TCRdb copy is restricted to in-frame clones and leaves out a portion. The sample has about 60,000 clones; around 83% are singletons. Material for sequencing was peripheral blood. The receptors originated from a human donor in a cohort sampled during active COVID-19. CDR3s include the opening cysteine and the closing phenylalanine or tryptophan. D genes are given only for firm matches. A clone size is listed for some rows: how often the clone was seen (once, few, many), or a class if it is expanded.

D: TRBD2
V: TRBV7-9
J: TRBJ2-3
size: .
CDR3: CASSLKGLAGPHGDTQYF
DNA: TGTGCCAGCAGCTTAAAGGGACTAGCGGGACCCCATGGAGATACGCAGTATTTT

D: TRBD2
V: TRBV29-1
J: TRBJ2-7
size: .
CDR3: CSVDGAGGRYEQYF
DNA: TGCAGCGTTGACGGAGCGGGGGGGCGCTACGAGCAGTACTTC

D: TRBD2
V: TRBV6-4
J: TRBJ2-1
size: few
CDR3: CASSPGTSVDEQFF
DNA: TGTGCCAGCAGTCCCGGGACTAGCGTCGATGAGCAGTTCTTC

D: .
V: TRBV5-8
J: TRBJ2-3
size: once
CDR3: CASSLRSGTDTQYF
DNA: TGTGCCAGCAGCTTGCGAAGCGGCACAGATACGCAGTATTTT

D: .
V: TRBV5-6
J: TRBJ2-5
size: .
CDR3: CASALMTDQETQYF
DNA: TGTGCCAGCGCACTGATGACAGACCAAGAGACCCAGTACTTC

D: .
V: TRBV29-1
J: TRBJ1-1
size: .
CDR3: CSVRYTEAFF
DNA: TGCAGCGTACGGTACACTGAAGCTTTCTTT

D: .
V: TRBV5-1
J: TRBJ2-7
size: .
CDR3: CASSLKLDRQGDEQYF
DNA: TGCGCCAGCAGCTTGAAATTGGACAGACAAGGGGACGAGCAGTACTTC

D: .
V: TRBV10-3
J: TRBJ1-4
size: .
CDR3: CAISGQESAKLFF
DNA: TGTGCCATCAGTGGACAGGAGTCAGCGAAACTGTTTTTT

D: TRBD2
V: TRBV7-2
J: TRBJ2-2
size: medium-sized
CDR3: CASSLELAGGLNTGELFF
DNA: TGTGCCAGCAGCTTAGAGCTAGCGGGGGGCTTAAACACCGGGGAGCTGTTTTTT

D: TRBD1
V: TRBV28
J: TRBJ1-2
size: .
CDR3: CASTPPAGGYGYTF
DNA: TGTGCCAGCACCCCCCCTGCAGGGGGGTATGGCTACACCTTC

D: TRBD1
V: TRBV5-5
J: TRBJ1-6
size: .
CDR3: CASSGRDREYSPLHF
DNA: TGTGCCAGCAGCGGCCGGGACAGGGAGTATTCACCCCTCCACTTT

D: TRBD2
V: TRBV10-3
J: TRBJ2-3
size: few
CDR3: CASTSGTSGGALDTQYF
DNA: TGTGCCAGCACTTCCGGGACTAGCGGGGGGGCCTTAGATACGCAGTATTTT

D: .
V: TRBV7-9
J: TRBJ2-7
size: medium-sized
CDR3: CASSRAEGSYEQYF
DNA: TGTGCCAGCAGTCGGGCTGAGGGCTCCTACGAGCAGTACTTC

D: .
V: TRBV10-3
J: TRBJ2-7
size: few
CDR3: CAIRGGGAYEQYF
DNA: TGTGCCATCCGGGGAGGGGGGGCCTACGAGCAGTACTTC

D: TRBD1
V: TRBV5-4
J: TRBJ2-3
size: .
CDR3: CASRAAGGLDTQYF
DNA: TGTGCCAGCAGGGCTGCAGGGGGCCTAGATACGCAGTATTTT

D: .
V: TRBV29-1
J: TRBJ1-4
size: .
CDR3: CSVESGRTNEKLFF
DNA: TGCAGCGTTGAGTCTGGGAGAACTAATGAAAAACTGTTTTTT

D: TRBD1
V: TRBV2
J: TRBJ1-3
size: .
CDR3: CASSEWRGQAFWSGNTIYF
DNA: TGTGCCAGCAGTGAGTGGAGAGGACAGGCCTTCTGGTCTGGAAACACCATATATTTT

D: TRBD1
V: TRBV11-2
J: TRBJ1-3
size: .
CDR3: CASSLAGQGSAGNTIYF
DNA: TGTGCCAGCAGCTTAGCTGGACAGGGTTCAGCCGGAAACACCATATATTTT

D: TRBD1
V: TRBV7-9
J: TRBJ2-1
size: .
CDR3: CASSPGQGNNEQFF
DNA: TGTGCCAGCAGCCCTGGACAGGGTAACAATGAGCAGTTCTTC

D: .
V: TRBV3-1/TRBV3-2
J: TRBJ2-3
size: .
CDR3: CASSQDLRNRATDTQYF
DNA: TGTGCCAGCAGCCAAGATCTCCGGAACAGAGCAACAGATACGCAGTATTTT

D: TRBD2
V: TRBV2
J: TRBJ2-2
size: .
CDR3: CASRVGRGSTGELFF
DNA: TGTGCCAGCAGGGTCGGGAGGGGGTCCACCGGGGAGCTGTTTTTT

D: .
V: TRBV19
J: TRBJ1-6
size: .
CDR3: CASTSRGGNSPLHF
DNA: TGTGCCAGTACCTCAAGGGGAGGGAATTCACCCCTCCACTTT

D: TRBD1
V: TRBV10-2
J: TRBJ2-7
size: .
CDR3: CASSRGDREYEQYF
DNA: TGCGCCAGCAGCCGCGGGGACAGGGAATACGAGCAGTACTTC

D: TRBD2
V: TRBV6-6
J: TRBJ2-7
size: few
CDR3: CASSYAPGTSAYEQYF
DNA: TGTGCCAGCAGTTACGCTCCCGGGACTAGCGCCTACGAGCAGTACTTC

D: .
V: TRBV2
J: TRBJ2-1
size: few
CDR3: CASSREVEQFF
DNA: TGTGCCAGCAGTCGTGAGGTTGAGCAGTTCTTC

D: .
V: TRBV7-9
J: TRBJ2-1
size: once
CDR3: CASSAPGGYNEQFF
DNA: TGTGCCAGTTCCGCGCCAGGGGGGTACAATGAGCAGTTCTTC

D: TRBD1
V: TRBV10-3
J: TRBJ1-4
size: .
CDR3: CAISEQGKNEKLFF
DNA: TGTGCCATCAGTGAACAGGGGAAGAATGAAAAACTGTTTTTT

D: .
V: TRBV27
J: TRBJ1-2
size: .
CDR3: CASSHRRANYGYTF
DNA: TGTGCCAGCAGTCACAGGAGAGCTAACTATGGCTACACCTTC

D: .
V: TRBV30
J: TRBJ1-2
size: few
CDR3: CAWSPRGAWGYTF
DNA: TGTGCCTGGAGCCCCCGGGGGGCTTGGGGCTACACCTTC

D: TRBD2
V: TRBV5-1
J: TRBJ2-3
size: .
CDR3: CASSLDGLAGTKSSTDTQYF
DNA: TGCGCCAGCAGCTTGGATGGACTAGCGGGAACCAAATCTAGCACAGATACGCAGTATTTT

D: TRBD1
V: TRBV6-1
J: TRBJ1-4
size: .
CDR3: CASSEMGTGVEKLFF
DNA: TGTGCCAGCAGTGAAATGGGAACAGGGGTTGAAAAACTGTTTTTT

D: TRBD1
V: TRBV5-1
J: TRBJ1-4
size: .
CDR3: CASSPTGTGFEKLFF
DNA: TGCGCCAGCAGCCCCACCGGGACAGGATTTGAAAAACTGTTTTTT

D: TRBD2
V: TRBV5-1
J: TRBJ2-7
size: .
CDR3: CASSSGLAGISYEQYF
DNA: TGCGCCAGCAGCTCAGGACTAGCGGGGATATCCTACGAGCAGTACTTC

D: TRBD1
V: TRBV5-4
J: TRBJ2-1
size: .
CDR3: CASSLRTGGDDEQFF
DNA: TGTGCCAGCAGCTTGCGGACAGGGGGTGACGATGAGCAGTTCTTC

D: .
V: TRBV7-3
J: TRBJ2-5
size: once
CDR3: CASSPTVAAETQYF
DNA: TGTGCCAGCAGCCCGACTGTGGCTGCAGAGACCCAGTACTTC

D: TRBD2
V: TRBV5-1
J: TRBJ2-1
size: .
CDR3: CASSLRAGGPSEQFF
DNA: TGCGCCAGCAGCTTGAGGGCGGGAGGGCCGAGTGAGCAGTTCTTC

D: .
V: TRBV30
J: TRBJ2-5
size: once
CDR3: CAWSVGGNWIQETQYF
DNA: TGTGCCTGGAGTGTCGGAGGGAACTGGATTCAAGAGACCCAGTACTTC

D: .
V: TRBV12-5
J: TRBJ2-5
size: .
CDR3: CASGPGTQKQETQYF
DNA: TGTGCTAGTGGTCCTGGGACACAAAAACAAGAGACCCAGTACTTC

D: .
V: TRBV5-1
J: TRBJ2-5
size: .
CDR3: CASSLVVRSTAVKGETQYF
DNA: TGCGCCAGCAGCTTGGTAGTCCGCTCGACAGCCGTCAAAGGAGAGACCCAGTACTTC

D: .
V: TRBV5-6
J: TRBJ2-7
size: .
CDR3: CASSLGSGGYEQYF
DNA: TGTGCCAGCAGCTTGGGGTCAGGGGGGTACGAGCAGTACTTC

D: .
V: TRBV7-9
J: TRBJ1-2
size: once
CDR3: CASSLDGSYGYTF
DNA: TGTGCCAGCAGCTTAGACGGTTCCTATGGCTACACCTTC

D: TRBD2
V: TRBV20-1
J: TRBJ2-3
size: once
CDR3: CSASGTSGSTDTQYF
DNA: TGCAGTGCTAGTGGGACTAGCGGGAGCACAGATACGCAGTATTTT

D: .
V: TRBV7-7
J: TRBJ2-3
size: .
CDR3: CASSAGTDTQYF
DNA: TGTGCCAGCAGCGCGGGCACAGATACGCAGTATTTT

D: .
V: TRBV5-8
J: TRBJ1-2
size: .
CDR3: CASSKDSYGYTF
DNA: TGTGCCAGCAGTAAGGACAGCTATGGCTACACCTTC

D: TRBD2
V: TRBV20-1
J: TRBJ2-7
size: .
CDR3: CSASKAGDEQYF
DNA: TGCAGTGCTAGTAAAGCGGGAGACGAGCAGTACTTC

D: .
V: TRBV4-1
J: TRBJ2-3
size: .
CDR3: CASSQEPADGDTQYF
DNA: TGCGCCAGCAGCCAAGAACCCGCGGATGGAGATACGCAGTATTTT

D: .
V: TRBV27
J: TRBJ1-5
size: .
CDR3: CASSPGTGHSNQPQHF
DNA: TGTGCCAGCAGTCCGGGGACTGGACATAGCAATCAGCCCCAGCATTTT

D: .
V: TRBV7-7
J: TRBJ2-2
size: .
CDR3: CASSHTHSGNTGELFF
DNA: TGTGCTAGCAGTCATACCCATTCAGGGAACACCGGGGAGCTGTTTTTT

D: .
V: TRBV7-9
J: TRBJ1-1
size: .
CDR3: CASSREANTEAFF
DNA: TGTGCCAGCAGCCGTGAAGCGAACACTGAAGCTTTCTTT

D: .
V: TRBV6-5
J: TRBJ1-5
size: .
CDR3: CASAARTGSDQPQHF
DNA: TGTGCCAGCGCTGCGCGTACAGGGAGCGATCAGCCCCAGCATTTT

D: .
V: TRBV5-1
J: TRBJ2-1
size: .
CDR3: CASSLVGDFYNEQFF
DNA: TGCGCCAGCAGCTTGGTCGGGGACTTCTACAATGAGCAGTTCTTC

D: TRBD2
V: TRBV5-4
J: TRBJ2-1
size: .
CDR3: CASSLGSGFSYNEQFF
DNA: TGTGCCAGCAGCTTGGGTAGCGGGTTCTCCTACAATGAGCAGTTCTTC

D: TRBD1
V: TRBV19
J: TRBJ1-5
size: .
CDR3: CANPRTGSNQPQHF
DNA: TGTGCCAACCCCCGGACAGGTAGCAATCAGCCCCAGCATTTT

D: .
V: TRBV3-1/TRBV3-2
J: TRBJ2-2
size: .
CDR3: CASSQWGAGELFF
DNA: TGTGCCAGCAGCCAATGGGGAGCGGGGGAGCTGTTTTTT

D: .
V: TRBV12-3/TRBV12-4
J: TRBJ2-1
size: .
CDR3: CASSYGGGKQFF
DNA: TGTGCCAGCAGTTATGGGGGGGGCAAGCAGTTCTTC

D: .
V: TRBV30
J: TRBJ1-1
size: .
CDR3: CAWSRSRVMNTEAFF
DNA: TGTGCCTGGTCCCGATCACGGGTTATGAACACTGAAGCTTTCTTT

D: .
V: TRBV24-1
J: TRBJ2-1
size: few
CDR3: CATSDRQTSSYNEQFF
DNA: TGTGCCACCAGTGACCGACAGACGAGCTCCTACAATGAGCAGTTCTTC

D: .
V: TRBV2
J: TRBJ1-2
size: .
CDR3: CASTVTAYGYTF
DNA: TGTGCCAGCACTGTGACAGCCTATGGCTACACCTTC

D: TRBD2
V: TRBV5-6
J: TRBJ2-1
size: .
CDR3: CASSWGSGGRYEQFF
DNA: TGTGCCAGCAGCTGGGGGAGCGGGGGTAGGTATGAGCAGTTCTTC

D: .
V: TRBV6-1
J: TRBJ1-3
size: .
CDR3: CASSEFPGSGNTIYF
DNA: TGTGCCAGCAGTGAATTTCCGGGGTCAGGAAACACCATATATTTT